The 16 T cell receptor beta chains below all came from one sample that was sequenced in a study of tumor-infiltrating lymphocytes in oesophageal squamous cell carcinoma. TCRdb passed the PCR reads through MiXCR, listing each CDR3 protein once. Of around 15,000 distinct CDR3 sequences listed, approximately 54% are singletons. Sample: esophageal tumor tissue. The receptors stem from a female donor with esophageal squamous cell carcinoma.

CDR3 coding DNA: TGTGCCATCAGTGAGTATAGCGGGAAACGAGAGCAGTTCTTC. Translating gives CAISEYSGKREQFF. V is TRBV10-3 and J is TRBJ2-5; 8 bases are shared with TRBD2. The DNA matches TRBJ2-1 better at its end, which makes the J call doubtful. The CDR3 spans 14 residues. CDR1 ENHRY and CDR2 SYGVKD come from the germline V gene.

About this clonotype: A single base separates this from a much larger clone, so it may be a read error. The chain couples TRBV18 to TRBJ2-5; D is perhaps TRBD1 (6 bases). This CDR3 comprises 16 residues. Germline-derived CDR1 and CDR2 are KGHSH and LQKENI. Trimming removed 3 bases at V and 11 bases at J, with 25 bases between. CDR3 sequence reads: CASSPTGTSPYNEQYF. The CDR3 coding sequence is TGTGCCAGCTCACCCACAGGGACCTCCCCTTACAATGAGCAGTACTTC.

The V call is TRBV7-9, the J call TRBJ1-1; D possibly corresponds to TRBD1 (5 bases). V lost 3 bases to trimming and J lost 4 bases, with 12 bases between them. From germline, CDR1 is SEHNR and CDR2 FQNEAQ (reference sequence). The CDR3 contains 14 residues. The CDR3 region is CASSFNWGGTEAFF. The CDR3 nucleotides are TGTGCCAGCAGCTTCAACTGGGGGGGCACTGAAGCTTTCTTT.

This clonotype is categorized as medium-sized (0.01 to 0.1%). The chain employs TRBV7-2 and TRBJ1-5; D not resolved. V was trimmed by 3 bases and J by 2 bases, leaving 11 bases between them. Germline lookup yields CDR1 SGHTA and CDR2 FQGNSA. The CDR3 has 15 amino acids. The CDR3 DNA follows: TGTGCCAGCAGCTTCGGTCCCTGGGGCAATCAGCCCCAGCATTTT. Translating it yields CASSFGPWGNQPQHF.

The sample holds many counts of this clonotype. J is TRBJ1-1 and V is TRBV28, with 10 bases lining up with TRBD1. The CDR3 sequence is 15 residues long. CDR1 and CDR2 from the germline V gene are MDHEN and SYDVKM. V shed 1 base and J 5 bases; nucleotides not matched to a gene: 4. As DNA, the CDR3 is TGTGCCAGCAGTTTATCCGGACAGGGGGAAACTGAAGCTTTCTTT. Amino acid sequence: CASSLSGQGETEAFF.

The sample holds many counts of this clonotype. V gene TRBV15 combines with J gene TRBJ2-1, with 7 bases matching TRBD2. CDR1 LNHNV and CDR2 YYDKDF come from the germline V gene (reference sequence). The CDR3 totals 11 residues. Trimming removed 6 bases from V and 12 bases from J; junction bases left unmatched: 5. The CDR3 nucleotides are TGTGCCACCAGGACGGGGACTATGCAGTTCTTC. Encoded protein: CATRTGTMQFF. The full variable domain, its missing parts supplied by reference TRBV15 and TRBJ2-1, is DAMVIQNPRYQVTQFGKPVTLSCSQTLNHNVMYWYQQKSSQAPKLLFHYYDKDFNNEADTPDNFQSRRPNTSFCFLDIRSPGLGDTAMYLCATRTGTMQFFGPGTRLTVL.

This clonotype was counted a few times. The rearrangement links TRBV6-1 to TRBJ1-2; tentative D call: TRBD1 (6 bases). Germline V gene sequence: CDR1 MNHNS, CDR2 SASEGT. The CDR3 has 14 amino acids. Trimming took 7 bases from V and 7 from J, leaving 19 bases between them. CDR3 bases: TGTGCCAGCACCCCAGGGAGGGGGGCTTCTGGCTACACCTTC. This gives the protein CASTPGRGASGYTF.

The CDR3 region is CASSRLVEVGEQYF. CDR3 nucleotide sequence: TGTGCCAGCAGCAGACTAGTGGAGGTCGGCGAGCAGTACTTC. The chain recombines TRBV7-2 with TRBJ2-3; the D gene is possibly TRBD2 (6 bases). The J call may be mistaken, given a closer DNA end match to TRBJ2-7. Germline values: CDR1 SGHTA, CDR2 FQGNSA. The CDR3 runs to 14 residues.

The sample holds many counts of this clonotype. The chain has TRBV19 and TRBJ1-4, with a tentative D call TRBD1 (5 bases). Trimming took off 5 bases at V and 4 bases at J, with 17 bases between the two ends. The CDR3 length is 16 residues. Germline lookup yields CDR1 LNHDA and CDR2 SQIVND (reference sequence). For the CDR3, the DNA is TGTGCCAGTAGTTCCTTCCAGCGGGGGTTTAATGAAAAACTGTTTTTT. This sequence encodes CASSSFQRGFNEKLFF.

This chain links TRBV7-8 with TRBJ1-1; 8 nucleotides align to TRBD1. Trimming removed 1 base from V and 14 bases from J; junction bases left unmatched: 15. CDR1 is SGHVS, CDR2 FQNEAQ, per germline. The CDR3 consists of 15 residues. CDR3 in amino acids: CASSLVQGAGNEQFF. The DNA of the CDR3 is TGTGCCAGCAGCTTAGTTCAGGGGGCGGGAAATGAGCAGTTCTTT.

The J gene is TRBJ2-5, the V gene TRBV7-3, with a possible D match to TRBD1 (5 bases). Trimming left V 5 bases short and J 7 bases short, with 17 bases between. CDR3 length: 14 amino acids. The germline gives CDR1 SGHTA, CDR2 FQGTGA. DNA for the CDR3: TGTGCCAGCAGCCTCGTCGACAGTCAGGGGACCCAGTACTTC. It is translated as CASSLVDSQGTQYF. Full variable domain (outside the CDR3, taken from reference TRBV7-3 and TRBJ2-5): GAGVSQTPSNKVTEKGKYVELRCDPISGHTALYWYRQSLGQGPEFLIYFQGTGAADDSGLPNDRFFAVRPEGSVSTLKIQRTERGDSAVYLCASSLVDSQGTQYFGPGTRLLVL.

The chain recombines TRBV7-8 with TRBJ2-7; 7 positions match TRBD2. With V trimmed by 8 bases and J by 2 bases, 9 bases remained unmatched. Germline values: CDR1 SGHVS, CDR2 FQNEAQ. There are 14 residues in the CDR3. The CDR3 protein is CASSKASGAYEQYF. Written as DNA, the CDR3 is TGTGCCAGCTCCAAGGCTAGCGGTGCCTACGAGCAGTACTTC.

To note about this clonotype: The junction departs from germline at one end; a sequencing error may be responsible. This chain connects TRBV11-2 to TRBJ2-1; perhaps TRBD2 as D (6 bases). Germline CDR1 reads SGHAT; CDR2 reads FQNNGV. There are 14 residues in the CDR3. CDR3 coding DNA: TGTGCCAGCAGCGCGGGACGGGATAATTCACCCCTCCACTTC. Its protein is CASSAGRDNSPLHF.

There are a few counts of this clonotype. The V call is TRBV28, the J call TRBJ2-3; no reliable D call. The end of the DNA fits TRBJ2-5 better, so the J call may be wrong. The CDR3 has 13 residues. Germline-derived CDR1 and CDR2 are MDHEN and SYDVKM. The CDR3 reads CASSWPDQETQYF. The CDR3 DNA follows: TGTGCCAGCAGTTGGCCAGACCAAGAGACCCAGTACTTC.

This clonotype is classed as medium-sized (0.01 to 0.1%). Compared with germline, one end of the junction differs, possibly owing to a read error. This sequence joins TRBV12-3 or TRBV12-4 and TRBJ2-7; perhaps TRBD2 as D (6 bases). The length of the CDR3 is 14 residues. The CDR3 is CATTRSTSSHEQYF. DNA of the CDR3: TGTGCCACAACCCGCTCAACTAGCTCCCACGAGCAGTACTTC.

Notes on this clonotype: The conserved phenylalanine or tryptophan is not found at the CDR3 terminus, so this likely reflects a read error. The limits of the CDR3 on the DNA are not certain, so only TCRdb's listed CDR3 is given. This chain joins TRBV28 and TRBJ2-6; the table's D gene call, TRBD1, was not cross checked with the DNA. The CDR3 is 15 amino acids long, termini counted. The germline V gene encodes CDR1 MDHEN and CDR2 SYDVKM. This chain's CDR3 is CASSSQGYNEQFFGA.